The T cell receptor (beta chain) described here comes from a study of blood T cell repertoires in COVID-19. The overall study: In each case, the material was cDNA or gDNA derived from T cells, B-cell-depleted T cells, or PBMCs.

Germline V gene sequence: CDR1 LGHDT, CDR2 YNNKEL (reference sequence). This CDR3 spans 15 amino acids. Trimming at V came to 5 bases and at J to 2 bases, leaving 8 bases not matched to a gene. The protocol was immunoSEQ multiplex PCR, while the TCRdb copy is restricted to in-frame clones and leaves out a portion. The sample has 160,000 or so clones, around 80% seen once; the top ten hold 15%. The sample comprised PBMCs or T cells enriched from blood (not recorded which). The sequence was collected from a man aged 50-59 years who had recovered from COVID-19. V and J are TRBV3-1 (or the pseudogene TRBV3-2) and TRBJ2-7; 8 nucleotides line up with TRBD1. The CDR3 sequence is CASSLGQVQPYEQYF. The CDR3, as DNA: TGTGCCAGCAGCTTGGGACAGGTTCAACCCTACGAGCAGTACTTC.